These 20 T cell receptor beta chains originate from one sample sequenced in a study of PD-1 blockade in classical Hodgkin lymphoma. Only in-frame clones appear in the TCRdb table, and some are missing; sequencing was by immunoSEQ multiplex PCR. Here the sample spans about 93,000 clones, around 81% being singletons. There was relapse after autologous stem cell transplantation in every patient, and there was variation in brentuximab vedotin exposure. Specimen: peripheral blood mononuclear cells (PBMCs), collected before the second cycle of nivolumab. The origin of the receptors is a human donor with classical Hodgkin lymphoma.

This rearrangement joins TRBV28 to TRBJ2-7, with TRBD1 identical over 10 bases. There are 14 residues in the CDR3. V shed 5 bases, J shed 4 bases, and the junction held 5 bases outside the gene matches. Germline CDR1 is MDHEN and CDR2 is SYDVKM. CDR3 nucleotides: TGTGCCAGCAGTACGACAGGGGGCCGGTACGAGCAGTACTTC. Translated: CASSTTGGRYEQYF. Full variable domain (rest looked up from reference TRBV28 and TRBJ2-7): DVKVTQSSRYLVKRTGEKVFLECVQDMDHENMFWYRQDPGLGLRLIYFSYDVKMKEKGDIPEGYSVSREKKERFSLILESASTNQTSMYLCASSTTGGRYEQYFGPGTRLTVT.

The V call is TRBV29-1, the J call TRBJ1-2; 8 bases line up with TRBD1. V lost 4 bases to trimming and J lost 5 bases; unmatched junction nucleotides: 12. This CDR3 has 15 residues. From germline, CDR1 is SQVTM and CDR2 ANQGSEA. This chain's CDR3 is CSVGTGQGLTYGYTF. The CDR3 DNA is TGCAGCGTTGGCACAGGACAGGGATTGACGTATGGCTACACCTTC.

This clone was counted many times. V usage is TRBV5-1 and J usage is TRBJ2-7, with 11 bases identical to TRBD2. V trimming: 4 bases; J trimming: 6 bases; junction bases outside the gene matches: 3. Germline-derived CDR1 and CDR2 are SGHRS and YFSETQ. The CDR3 loop spans 13 amino acids. CDR3 sequence reads: CASSRGLAAEQYF. The DNA of the CDR3 is TGCGCCAGCAGCCGGGGACTAGCGGCCGAGCAGTACTTC.

The chain recombines TRBV25-1 with TRBJ1-6; no reliable D call. CDR3 size: 14 residues. The germline gives CDR1 MGHDK, CDR2 SYGVNS. Trimming took 5 bases from V and 5 from J, leaving 10 bases between them. CDR3 DNA: TGTGCCAGCAGTAAAGGCATTGATAATTCACCCCTCCACTTT. This gives the protein CASSKGIDNSPLHF. The full variable domain, completed using reference TRBV25-1 and TRBJ1-6, is EADIYQTPRYLVIGTGKKITLECSQTMGHDKMYWYQQDPGMELHLIHYSYGVNSTEKGDLSSESTVSRIRTEHFPLTLESARPSHTSQYLCASSKGIDNSPLHFGNGTRLTVT.

The CDR3 nucleotides are TGTGCCAGCAGCCCAGGAGGTGAGCAGTTCTTC. Its protein product is CASSPGGEQFF. J is TRBJ2-1 and V is TRBV11-2; perhaps TRBD2 as D (5 bases). Deletions cut 5 bases from V and 9 bases from J, with 8 bases between. The CDR3 has 11 amino acids. Germline CDR1 and CDR2: SGHAT and FQNNGV.

The chain links TRBV5-5 to TRBJ2-3; maybe TRBD2 (6 bases). This CDR3 is built from 13 residues. Germline CDR1 is SGHKS and CDR2 is YYEKEE (reference sequence). V was cut by 4 bases and J by 3 bases, with 9 bases left in between. CDR3 in amino acids: CASSGGTTDTQYF. The CDR3, as DNA: TGTGCCAGCAGCGGGGGGACGACAGATACGCAGTATTTT.

The V call is TRBV19, the J call TRBJ2-3; D remains ambiguous. Germline values: CDR1 LNHDA, CDR2 SQIVND (reference sequence). The CDR3 contains 13 residues. Trimming pared 5 bases from V and 6 bases from J, leaving 12 bases between. In nucleotides, the CDR3 is TGTGCCAGTAGTTGGTCGAGACTGGATACGCAGTATTTT. Protein sequence: CASSWSRLDTQYF.

The DNA of the CDR3 is TGCGCCAGCAGTGAGTATCGGCGACATGGCTACACCTTC. Translated, it gives CASSEYRRHGYTF. The chain joins TRBV10-2 to TRBJ1-2; D gene ambiguous. The germline V gene encodes CDR1 WSHSY and CDR2 SAAADI. This CDR3 region has 13 residues. Trimming removed 1 base from V and 6 bases from J, with 9 bases in between.

The chain has TRBV9 and TRBJ1-1; tentative D call: TRBD1 (5 bases). V was clipped by 3 bases and J by 4 bases, with 13 bases between them. The CDR3 consists of 14 residues. Germline CDR1 SGDLS, CDR2 YYNGEE. In DNA form, the CDR3 reads TGTGCCAGCAGCGAGGGGAGGGGAAGCACTGAAGCTTTCTTT. Translation gives CASSEGRGSTEAFF.

The chain combines TRBV10-1 with TRBJ1-1, with D hard to call. V lost 2 bases, J lost 1 base, and 5 bases lay in between. Germline loops: CDR1 WNHNN, CDR2 SYGVQD (reference sequence). The length of the CDR3 is 13 residues. CDR3 nucleotide sequence: TGCGCCAGCAGTGAGGAGGGGAACACTGAAGCTTTCTTT. It codes for CASSEEGNTEAFF.

The gene calls are TRBV6-4 and TRBJ2-1; D is undetermined. The CDR3 sequence is 15 residues long. V lost 0 bases and J lost 0, with 6 bases in between. Germline V gives CDR1 MRHNA, CDR2 SNTAGT. This CDR3 reads CASSDSPSSYNEQFF. The CDR3 DNA is TGTGCCAGCAGTGACTCCCCCAGCTCCTACAATGAGCAGTTCTTC.

The J gene is TRBJ2-5, the V gene TRBV9; D gene uncertain. V was cut by 3 bases and J by 3 bases, with 9 bases left in between. Germline CDR1 SGDLS, CDR2 YYNGEE. This CDR3 contains 13 residues. The CDR3 sequence: CASSAELKETQYF. The CDR3 DNA is TGTGCCAGCAGCGCTGAACTGAAAGAGACCCAGTACTTC.

The chain employs TRBV18 and TRBJ2-1; the D is unclear. The CDR3 is 13 residues long. Trimming shortened V by 3 bases and J by 10 bases, and 13 bases separated the two germline ends. From germline, CDR1 is KGHSH and CDR2 LQKENI. The chain's CDR3 is CASSPIPEREQFF. The CDR3 region has the DNA TGTGCCAGCTCACCGATTCCGGAGAGGGAGCAGTTCTTC.

The rearrangement links TRBV4-2 to TRBJ2-7; possibly TRBD2 for D (5 bases). Between the trimmed V and J ends, which lost 0 bases and 0 bases, there was a span of 18 bases. Germline values: CDR1 LGHNA, CDR2 YNFKEQ. The CDR3 contains 18 residues. The CDR3 protein is CASSQDPQERLLSYEQYF. The CDR3 nucleotides read TGTGCCAGCAGCCAAGACCCCCAGGAGCGGCTACTCTCCTACGAGCAGTACTTC.

The chain uses TRBV10-3 and TRBJ1-2; 8 bases agree with TRBD1. Trimming took 6 bases from V and 4 from J; bases not matched to a gene: 4. The CDR3 runs to 13 residues. Per the germline V gene, CDR1 is ENHRY and CDR2 is SYGVKD. The CDR3 DNA sequence: TGTGCCATCAGCGACGGACAGGGCTATGGCTACACCTTC. This sequence encodes CAISDGQGYGYTF.

The rearrangement links TRBV2 to TRBJ2-3; the match to TRBD2 covers 9 bases. CDR1 is SNHLY and CDR2 is FYNNEI in the germline V gene. The CDR3 is 13 residues long. J lost 8 bases, V lost 3 bases, and 3 bases had no gene match. Here the CDR3 DNA reads TGTGCCAGCAGTGAGTCTAGCGGGGCTACGCAGTATTTT. Its translation is CASSESSGATQYF.

The J gene is TRBJ1-5, the V gene TRBV11-2; the D gene is possibly TRBD1 (5 bases). V lost 5 bases to trimming and J lost 7 bases, with 15 bases between them. The CDR3 is made up of 14 amino acids. The germline V gene has CDR1 SGHAT and CDR2 FQNNGV. The CDR3 DNA reads TGTGCCAGCAGCGTTGGACCCGCAGGGCAGCCCCAGCATTTT. Translation: CASSVGPAGQPQHF.

This chain uses TRBV5-4 with TRBJ1-1; D call uncertain. The V gene's germline CDR1 is SGHNT and CDR2 YYREEE (reference sequence). CDR3 size: 13 residues. Trimming pared 2 bases from V and 1 base from J, leaving 6 bases between. The CDR3 DNA is TGTGCCAGCAGCTTTAAGGGGAACACTGAAGCTTTCTTT. It is translated as CASSFKGNTEAFF.

A single count supports this clone. The chain uses TRBV10-2 and TRBJ2-2, with 8 bases identical to TRBD2. Germline CDR1 and CDR2: WSHSY and SAAADI. The V segment lost 6 bases and the J segment 1 base; nucleotides outside the gene matches: 1. The CDR3 runs 14 residues. Here the CDR3 DNA reads TGCGCCAGCAGCCTAGCGGGGAACACCGGGGAGCTGTTTTTT. Amino acids: CASSLAGNTGELFF.

J is TRBJ1-5 and V is TRBV7-2, with D uncertain. The germline V and J ends were trimmed by 2 bases and 4 bases, with 12 bases remaining between them. There are 15 residues in the CDR3. The germline V gene encodes CDR1 SGHTA and CDR2 FQGNSA. CDR3 DNA: TGTGCCAGCAGCTTATCGGCAGATCTTAATCAGCCCCAGCATTTT. It yields the protein CASSLSADLNQPQHF.